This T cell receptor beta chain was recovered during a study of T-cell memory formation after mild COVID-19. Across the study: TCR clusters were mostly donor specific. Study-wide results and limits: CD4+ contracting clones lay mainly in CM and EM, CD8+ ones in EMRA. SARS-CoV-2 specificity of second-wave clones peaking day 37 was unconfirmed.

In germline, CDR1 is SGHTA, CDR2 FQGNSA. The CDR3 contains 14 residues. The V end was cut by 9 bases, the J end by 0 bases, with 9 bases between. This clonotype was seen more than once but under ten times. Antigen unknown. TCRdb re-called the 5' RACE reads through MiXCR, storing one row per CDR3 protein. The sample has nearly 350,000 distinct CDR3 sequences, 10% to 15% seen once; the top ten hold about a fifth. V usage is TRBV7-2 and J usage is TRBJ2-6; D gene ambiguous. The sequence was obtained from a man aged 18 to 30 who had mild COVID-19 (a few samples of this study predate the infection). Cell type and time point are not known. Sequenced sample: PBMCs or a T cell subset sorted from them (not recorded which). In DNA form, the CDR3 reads TGTGCCAGTCGCACCTTCTCTGGGGCCAACGTCCTGACTTTC. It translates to CASRTFSGANVLTF.